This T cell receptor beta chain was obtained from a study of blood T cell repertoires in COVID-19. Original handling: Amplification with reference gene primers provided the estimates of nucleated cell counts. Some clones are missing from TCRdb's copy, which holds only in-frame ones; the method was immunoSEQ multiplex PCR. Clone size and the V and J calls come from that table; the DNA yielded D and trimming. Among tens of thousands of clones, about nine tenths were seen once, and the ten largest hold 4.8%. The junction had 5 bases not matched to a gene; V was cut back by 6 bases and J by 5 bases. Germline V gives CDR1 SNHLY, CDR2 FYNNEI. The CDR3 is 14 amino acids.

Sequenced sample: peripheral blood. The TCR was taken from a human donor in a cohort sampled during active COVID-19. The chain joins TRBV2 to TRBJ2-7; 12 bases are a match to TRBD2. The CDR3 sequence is CASSRTSGMDEQYF. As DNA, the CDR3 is TGTGCCAGCAGCAGGACTAGCGGGATGGACGAGCAGTACTTC.